Listed here are 3 T cell receptor beta chains from one sample, sequenced in a study of neoadjuvant nivolumab and ipilimumab in lung cancer. TCRdb's table, derived via immunoSEQ multiplex PCR, lists solely in-frame clones and lacks some. The sample carries about 6,000 clones, almost 65% recorded once. The source material was tumor tissue, sampled after neoadjuvant nivolumab, alone or with ipilimumab, at or shortly before surgery. The receptors were sampled from an adult with non-small cell lung cancer.

This chain connects TRBV10-2 to TRBJ2-5; D uncertain. There are 13 residues in the CDR3. The germline V gene has CDR1 WSHSY and CDR2 SAAADI. Trimming cost V 2 bases and J 7 bases, with 11 bases left between them. CDR3 coding DNA: TGCGCCAGCAGTGAGGGCCAGTCTGGGACCCAGTACTTC. Its translation: CASSEGQSGTQYF.

This clone was seen a few times. The chain couples TRBV11-3 to TRBJ2-1, with D unclear. The germline V and J ends were trimmed by 3 bases and 8 bases, with 17 bases remaining between them. Germline assignment: CDR1 SGHNT and CDR2 YENEEA. This CDR3 has 15 residues. CDR3 in DNA: TGTGCCAGCAGCTTTACCGGCGGTGCAGCCCATGAGCAGTTCTTC. It encodes CASSFTGGAAHEQFF.

This clone was found once. This chain uses TRBV6-6 with TRBJ1-5, with 9 bases aligning to TRBD1. The germline V gene has CDR1 MNHNY and CDR2 SVGAGI (reference sequence). This CDR3 spans 16 amino acids. The junction had 6 bases not matched to a gene; V was cut back by 0 bases and J by 6 bases. The CDR3 region has the DNA TGTGCCAGCAGTTACTCAGGGACAGGGTATACTCAGCCCCAGCATTTT. This translates into CASSYSGTGYTQPQHF.